These T cell receptor beta chains were read from a single sample in a study of blood T cell repertoires in COVID-19. The assay was immunoSEQ multiplex PCR, and TCRdb's table has in-frame clones only and misses some. The sample contains tens of thousands of clones, about nine tenths of which appear only once. The sample comprised peripheral blood. These receptors came from a man over 45 with active COVID-19. Both conserved end residues are part of each CDR3. D genes are given only for firm matches. For some rows the clone size is stated as once, few or many, or as a class when expanded; others skip it.

TRBD1	TRBV28	TRBJ2-2	-	TGTGCCAGCAGTTTAAGAACAGGGGCCGCCGGGGAGCTGTTTTTT	CASSLRTGAAGELFF
-	TRBV28	TRBJ2-2	-	TGTGCCAGCAGACCTTCGACAGGTTCGGCCGGGGAGCTGTTTTTT	CASRPSTGSAGELFF
-	TRBV4-3	TRBJ2-7	-	TGCGCCAGCAGCCAAGAAAGAAAAGTGACAACCTCCTACGAGCAGTACTTC	CASSQERKVTTSYEQYF
-	TRBV20-1	TRBJ2-3	-	TGCAGTGCTAGTCAGAGGGCCCTCGAGGATACGCAGTATTTT	CSASQRALEDTQYF
TRBD2	TRBV6-2/TRBV6-3	TRBJ2-3	-	TGTGCCAGCAGTTATGCCTTAGCGGGAGCTAAAGATACGCAGTATTTT	CASSYALAGAKDTQYF
TRBD2	TRBV14	TRBJ2-2	-	TGTGCCAGCAGCCCGGGAGCGGGGGGAGACACCGGGGAGCTGTTTTTT	CASSPGAGGDTGELFF
-	TRBV21-1	TRBJ1-5	-	TGTGCCAGCAGCACCGGACTTTGGCTCTATCAGCCCCAGCATTTT	CASSTGLWLYQPQHF
TRBD1	TRBV5-4	TRBJ1-2	-	TGTGCCAGCAGCTCGGGGACAGGGATTAACTATGGCTACACCTTC	CASSSGTGINYGYTF
TRBD1	TRBV5-1	TRBJ2-5	-	TGCGCCAGCAGCACCGGGACAGGGAATAGGGAGACCCAGTACTTC	CASSTGTGNRETQYF
-	TRBV11-2	TRBJ2-7	-	TGTGCCAGCAGCTCCCTTAGGGGCGGAGTCCCCGAGCAGTACTTC	CASSSLRGGVPEQYF
TRBD2	TRBV7-2	TRBJ2-1	-	TGTGCCAGCAGCTTGGGTGGCGGGGGGAACAATGAGCAGTTCTTC	CASSLGGGGNNEQFF
-	TRBV4-2	TRBJ2-7	-	TGTGCCAGCAGCCCTATCCGGGCAGGGGACCTGTCCTACGAGCAGTACTTC	CASSPIRAGDLSYEQYF
-	TRBV5-1	TRBJ2-1	-	TGCGCCAGCAGCTTGACAGAATCAAGGCTCTACAATGAGCAGTTCTTC	CASSLTESRLYNEQFF
TRBD1	TRBV27	TRBJ1-4	-	TGTGCCAGCAGTGAATCGACAGGGGTCTGGGAAAAACTGTTTTTT	CASSESTGVWEKLFF
TRBD1	TRBV18	TRBJ1-2	-	TGTGCCAGCTCACCGCTTAAGACAGGGGAAGGCTATGGCTACACCTTC	CASSPLKTGEGYGYTF
TRBD2	TRBV11-2	TRBJ2-1	-	TGTGCCAGCAGCTCCCTAGCGGGAGGCGGAAGCTCCTACAATGAGCAGTTCTTC	CASSSLAGGGSSYNEQFF
TRBD1	TRBV24-1	TRBJ1-3	once	TGTGCCACCAGTGACCGACCGGGACAGGGGGACGGAAACACCATATATTTT	CATSDRPGQGDGNTIYF
-	TRBV4-3	TRBJ2-3	-	TGCGCCAGCAGCCTAAATGGAGTGAGCACAGATACGCAGTATTTT	CASSLNGVSTDTQYF
-	TRBV7-2	TRBJ1-1	-	TGTGCCAGCAGCTTAGATGTATTGGGAGGGACGAAAGCTTTCTTT	CASSLDVLGGTKAFF
-	TRBV5-1	TRBJ2-2	-	TGCGCCAGCAGCTTGGCCCTGAACACCGGGGAGCTGTTTTTT	CASSLALNTGELFF
TRBD1	TRBV5-6	TRBJ1-6	-	TGTGCCAGCAGCTTAAACAGGGGGACTCATAATTCACCCCTCCACTTT	CASSLNRGTHNSPLHF
-	TRBV1	TRBJ1-5	-	TGCACCAGCAGCCAATCGAGAGGGGGTAAGGATCAGCCCCAGCATTTT	CTSSQSRGGKDQPQHF
-	TRBV9	TRBJ2-3	-	TGTGCCAGCAGCGCCCACGGGAGATTGGATACGCAGTATTTT	CASSAHGRLDTQYF
TRBD2	TRBV4-3	TRBJ2-1	-	TGCGCCAGCAGCCAAGATCCCCCTAGCGGGCACAATGAGCAGTTCTTC	CASSQDPPSGHNEQFF
TRBD1	TRBV2	TRBJ2-3	-	TGTGCCAGCATGAGGGACAGGGCCACAGATACGCAGTATTTT	CASMRDRATDTQYF
-	TRBV9	TRBJ2-3	once	TGTGCCAGCAGCGTAGATGCTAGCTCAGATACGCAGTATTTT	CASSVDASSDTQYF